This TCR beta chain was identified in a study of cytomegalovirus exposure and HLA in healthy donors. The germline V gene has CDR1 SGHNT and CDR2 YENEEA. The CDR3 contains 15 residues. The V end was cut by 0 bases, the J end by 0 bases, with 3 bases between. The PCR employed 60 Vbeta primers together with 13 Jbeta primers. The method was immunoSEQ multiplex PCR; TCRdb's version includes in-frame clones alone and lacks a portion of them. The data contain 200,000 to 300,000 clones, roughly four fifths of them singletons. The sample was PBMCs. The TCR sequence derives from a woman aged 40 to 50 in good health and CMV-seropositive. V usage is TRBV11-3 and J usage is TRBJ2-6; D ambiguous. The CDR3 spells CASSLDSSGANVLTF. For the CDR3, the DNA is TGTGCCAGCAGCTTAGACAGCTCTGGGGCCAACGTCCTGACTTTC.